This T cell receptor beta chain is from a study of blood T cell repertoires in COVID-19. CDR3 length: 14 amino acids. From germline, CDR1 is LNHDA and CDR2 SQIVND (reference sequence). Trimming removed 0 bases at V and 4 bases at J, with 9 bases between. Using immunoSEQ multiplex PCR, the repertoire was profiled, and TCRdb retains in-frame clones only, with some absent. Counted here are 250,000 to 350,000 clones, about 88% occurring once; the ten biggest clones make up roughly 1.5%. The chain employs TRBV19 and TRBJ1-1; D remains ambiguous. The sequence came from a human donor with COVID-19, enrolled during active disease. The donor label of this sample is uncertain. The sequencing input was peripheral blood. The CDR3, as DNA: TGTGCCAGTAGTATAGATGTGGAGGGCACTGAAGCTTTCTTT. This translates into CASSIDVEGTEAFF.